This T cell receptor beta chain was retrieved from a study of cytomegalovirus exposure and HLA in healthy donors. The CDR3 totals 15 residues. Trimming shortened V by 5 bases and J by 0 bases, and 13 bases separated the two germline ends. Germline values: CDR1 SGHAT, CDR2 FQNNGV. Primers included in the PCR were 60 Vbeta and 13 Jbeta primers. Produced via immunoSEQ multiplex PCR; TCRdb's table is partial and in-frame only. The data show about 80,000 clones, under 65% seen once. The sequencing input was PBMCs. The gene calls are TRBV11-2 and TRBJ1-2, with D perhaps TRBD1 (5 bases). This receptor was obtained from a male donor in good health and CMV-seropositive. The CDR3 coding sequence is TGTGCCAGCAGCACCCGACAGACCCCTAACTATGGCTACACCTTC. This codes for CASSTRQTPNYGYTF.